Here is one T cell receptor beta chain with its context. Its antigen is as yet unknown. The data are from a study of cytomegalovirus exposure and HLA in healthy donors. Findings and caveats of the study: It was reported that the classifier diagnosed cytomegalovirus status with high specificity and sensitivity in both the original and validation cohorts. The authors enumerated some 160 TCR beta chains as linked to cytomegalovirus.

The protocol was immunoSEQ multiplex PCR, while the TCRdb copy is restricted to in-frame clones and leaves out a portion. This repertoire shows some 130,000 clones, roughly nine tenths found once; its top ten account for roughly 3%. The source of this sequence is a man aged 18 to 29 in good health and CMV-seronegative. Source material: PBMCs.

In DNA, the CDR3 is TGCGCCAGCAGCTTGGGTGGAGATAATGAAAAACTGTTTTTT. It encodes CASSLGGDNEKLFF. The rearrangement joins TRBV5-1 to TRBJ1-4; no firm D call. The CDR3 loop spans 14 amino acids. Germline loops: CDR1 SGHRS, CDR2 YFSETQ. Trimming removed 0 bases from V and 4 bases from J, with 7 bases in between.